This TCR beta chain emerged from a study of cytomegalovirus exposure and HLA in healthy donors. This PCR relied on a set of 60 Vbeta primers and 13 Jbeta primers. Clones were sequenced by immunoSEQ multiplex PCR, and TCRdb holds only the in-frame ones, with some missing. The sample lists 80,000 to 130,000 clones, around 79% seen once, with 13% to 15% in the top ten. The V gene's germline CDR1 is LGHNA and CDR2 YSLEER. Trimming stripped 0 bases from V and 0 bases from J, with 9 bases between. CDR3 length equals 16 residues. The sequence came from a male donor in good health and CMV-seropositive. This chain links TRBV4-3 with TRBJ1-3; D gene unclear. The sequenced material came from PBMCs. CDR3 amino acids: CASSQDYPSSGNTIYF. CDR3 DNA: TGCGCCAGCAGCCAAGATTACCCGAGCTCTGGAAACACCATATATTTT.